Sequencing of this T cell receptor beta chain was carried out in a study of beta chain features in type 1 diabetes. Study context: Healthy donors resembled patients in age, gender and cell yields.

The study's findings and limits: Type 1 diabetes patients had TCRB CDR3s that were shorter (moderately but significantly so) in all four CD4+ subsets. VDJ junctions from type 1 diabetes patients carried fewer insertions and larger deletions.

Isolated RNA was reverse transcribed in full, so expressed TCRB transcripts were sequenced. The assay was immunoSEQ multiplex PCR, and TCRdb's table has in-frame clones only and misses some. The data hold around 240,000 clones, with 9.6% observed a single time. CDR1 and CDR2 from the germline V gene are KGHSH and LQKENI. J lost 6 bases, V lost 3 bases, and 9 bases had no gene match. This CDR3 has 16 amino acids. A few counts support this clone. Its antigen is as yet unknown. The sequence came from a woman under 30 in good health. The sequencing sample was made of naive CD4+ T cells from blood. V is TRBV18 and J is TRBJ1-2; 11 bases align to TRBD1. CDR3 loop: CASSPGTGGTLDGYTF. The CDR3 nucleotides are TGTGCCAGCTCACCCGGGACAGGGGGTACTCTCGATGGCTACACCTTC.